This T cell receptor (beta chain) derives from a study of cytomegalovirus exposure and HLA in healthy donors. For this clone: What it binds is not known.

Whole-study results and caveats: Exclusion as indistinguishable affected some V segments, including TRBV6-2 and TRBV6-3. Donor immune exposure was known only as CMV serostatus. Generally TCR sequences proved uncommon, though certain public TCRs appeared in numerous donors.

With 60 Vbeta and 13 Jbeta primers, the PCR was carried out. TCRdb keeps only in-frame clones here, not all; method: immunoSEQ multiplex PCR. The table records around 89,000 clones, over 60% of them present only once. Germline V gene sequence: CDR1 MGHRA, CDR2 YSYEKL. This CDR3 spans 15 amino acids. The TCR was taken from a middle-aged man in good health and CMV-seronegative. J is TRBJ2-5 and V is TRBV4-1, with a possible D match to TRBD1 (5 bases). The end of the DNA fits TRBJ2-7 better, so the J call may be wrong. Sequenced: PBMCs. This chain's CDR3 is CASSQVWTKTYEQYF. As DNA, the CDR3 is TGCGCCAGCAGCCAAGTCTGGACAAAAACCTACGAGCAGTACTTC.